The sequence of this T cell receptor (beta chain) was determined in a study of blood T cell repertoires in COVID-19. Study details: Samples came from the United States, Italy and Spain, spanning acute and convalescent COVID-19.

Repertoires were generated with immunoSEQ multiplex PCR, while TCRdb's copy carries only in-frame clones and drops some. The sample lists more than 85,000 clones, roughly 92% occurring once. The CDR3 has 14 residues. Trimming took off 0 bases at V and 6 bases at J, with 10 bases between the two ends. Germline CDR1 is SGDLS and CDR2 is YYNGEE. The J gene is TRBJ1-3, the V gene TRBV9; no clear D. Sequencing was carried out using peripheral blood. The TCR sequence derives from a woman in her fifties or sixties with COVID-19, enrolled during active disease. The CDR3 DNA is TGTGCCAGCAGCGTAGGGGTCCGGGAAAACACCATATATTTT. Amino acids: CASSVGVRENTIYF.